The next 13 T cell receptor beta chains were all read from a single sample in a study of shared clonotypes between healthy human individuals. Libraries were prepared by immunoSEQ multiplex PCR; TCRdb keeps only in-frame clonotypes and omits some of them. The data contain under 850,000 clones, roughly 72% of them singletons. Sequenced: memory CD4+ T cells sorted from blood. Subset meaning: CD45RA-negative fraction. Every receptor here comes from a woman aged 25 to 39 in good health.

The chain joins TRBV5-4 to TRBJ2-7, with D possibly being TRBD1 or TRBD2 (5 bases each). In germline, CDR1 is SGHNT, CDR2 YYREEE (reference sequence). The CDR3 has 16 residues. V dropped 4 bases and J dropped 3 bases, with 20 bases sitting between them. DNA for the CDR3: TGTGCCAGCAGCCCGGGCGGGCAGGGTAAGATCTACGAGCAGTACTTC. Protein: CASSPGGQGKIYEQYF.

This rearrangement joins TRBV28 to TRBJ1-5, with TRBD1 as a possible D gene (6 bases). Trimming shortened V by 3 bases and J by 4 bases, and 16 bases separated the two germline ends. The CDR3 is 16 amino acids. Germline V gene sequence: CDR1 MDHEN, CDR2 SYDVKM. The CDR3 DNA is TGTGCCAGCAGTTTTCCCACCCCGGGGGCTAATCAGCCCCAGCATTTT. Encoded protein: CASSFPTPGANQPQHF.

This sequence joins TRBV28 and TRBJ1-3, with TRBD1 matching 8 bases. Germline CDR1 and CDR2: MDHEN and SYDVKM. CDR3 length: 18 amino acids. J gave up 4 bases and V 4 bases, and 15 bases lay outside the gene matches. The DNA of the CDR3 is TGTGCCAGCAGTTCCCCCGGCTCCAGGGGGCGGTGGGGAAACACCATATATTTT. Amino acid sequence: CASSSPGSRGRWGNTIYF. Full variable domain (rest looked up from reference TRBV28 and TRBJ1-3): DVKVTQSSRYLVKRTGEKVFLECVQDMDHENMFWYRQDPGLGLRLIYFSYDVKMKEKGDIPEGYSVSREKKERFSLILESASTNQTSMYLCASSSPGSRGRWGNTIYFGEGSWLTVV.

DNA for the CDR3: TGCGCCAGCAGTGATGGGGGGGGCGCGGGGGAGACCCAGTACTTC. Encoded protein: CASSDGGGAGETQYF. This sequence joins TRBV10-1 and TRBJ2-5; perhaps TRBD2 as D (7 bases). Germline values: CDR1 WNHNN, CDR2 SYGVQD (reference sequence). The length of the CDR3 is 15 residues. V lost 3 bases and J 5 bases, leaving 16 bases between the germline ends.

This clone has ten or more counts. This rearrangement joins TRBV27 to TRBJ1-2; TRBD1 matches 12 bases. V lost 3 bases and J lost 7; bases outside the gene matches: 6. This CDR3 region has 15 residues. CDR1 and CDR2 (germline): MNHEY, SMNVEV (reference sequence). CDR3 sequence (DNA): TGTGCCAGCAGTTTCGAGGGACAGGGGGCAGGTGGCTACACCTTC. This sequence encodes CASSFEGQGAGGYTF.

With respect to this clone: The identical CDR3 is also encoded by other nucleotide sequences in the sample. V gene TRBV5-4 combines with J gene TRBJ2-7; D remains ambiguous. This CDR3 is 13 amino acids long. V was shortened by 0 bases and J by 2 bases, with 6 bases between the two germline ends. Germline values: CDR1 SGHNT, CDR2 YYREEE (reference sequence). The chain's CDR3 is CASSLASTYEQYF. CDR3 DNA sequence: TGTGCCAGCAGCTTGGCCTCGACCTACGAGCAGTACTTC.

Note on this clone: This may be a read error, as it is one base from a much larger clone. This sample also contains other DNA sequences that code for the same CDR3. CDR3 loop: CASRGRALLTGELFF. In DNA, the CDR3 is TGTGCCAGCAGGGGCCGGGCCCTACTCACTGGGGAGCTGTTTTTT. The chain is built from TRBV7-9 and TRBJ2-2; D remains ambiguous. Germline V gives CDR1 SEHNR, CDR2 FQNEAQ (reference sequence). Deletions cut 6 bases from V and 8 bases from J, with 19 bases between. The CDR3 is 15 residues long.

This clone was found a few times. The rearrangement links TRBV1 to TRBJ2-6. TRBV1 is a pseudogene segment. CDR3 length: 15 amino acids. CDR3 protein: CTSSSTSLRANVLTF. In DNA, the CDR3 is TGCACCAGCAGCAGCACCAGTTTGCGGGCCAACGTCCTGACTTTC.

The chain joins TRBV6-6 to TRBJ1-2, with 8 bases that match TRBD1. V lost 7 bases and J lost 8; bases outside the gene matches: 12. The CDR3 is 14 residues long. Germline V gives CDR1 MNHNY, CDR2 SVGAGI (reference sequence). CDR3 sequence: CASTSSDREHGYTF. The CDR3 DNA reads TGTGCCAGCACCTCATCGGACAGGGAGCACGGCTACACCTTC.

Concerning this clone itself: Compared with germline, one end of the junction differs, possibly owing to a read error. The chain uses TRBV29-1 and TRBJ2-1; 10 bases agree with TRBD1. From germline, CDR1 is SQVTM and CDR2 ANQGSEA. The CDR3 is 14 residues long. Here the CDR3 DNA reads TGCAGCGTTGACGGGACAGGGGTCTACAATGAGCAATTCTTC. It specifies CSVDGTGVYNEQFF.

In regard to this clone: The same CDR3 is also encoded by other DNA sequences in this sample. The gene calls are TRBV30 and TRBJ1-2; D not resolved. With 0 bases removed from V and 0 bases from J, the gap between germline ends came to 5 bases. Germline V gives CDR1 GTSNPN, CDR2 SVGIG (reference sequence). This CDR3 spans 13 amino acids. Here the CDR3 DNA reads TGTGCCTGGAGTGTCAGAGCTAACTATGGCTACACCTTC. Its protein product is CAWSVRANYGYTF.

The V gene is TRBV14, the J gene TRBJ2-7, with D perhaps given as TRBD1 or TRBD2 (5 bases each). Germline V CDR1 and CDR2: SGHDN, FVKESK. Trimming took 3 bases from V and 0 from J, leaving 12 bases between them. The CDR3 is 15 residues long. For the CDR3, the DNA is TGTGCCAGCAGCCATAATCCGGGGCCCTCCTACGAGCAGTACTTC. It yields the protein CASSHNPGPSYEQYF.

CDR3 nucleotide sequence: TGTGCCAGCAGCCAAAACACTCAAGAGACCCAGTACTTC. It is translated as CASSQNTQETQYF. The chain recombines TRBV14 with TRBJ2-5; D remains ambiguous. Trimming stripped 2 bases from V and 2 bases from J, with 6 bases between. The CDR3 length is 13 residues. Per the germline V gene, CDR1 is SGHDN and CDR2 is FVKESK.